The 24 T cell receptor beta chains in this list originate from one sample, sequenced in a study of T cell repertoires in cytomegalovirus infection. TCRdb re-analysed the reads in MiXCR, keeping a single row per CDR3 protein. Of around 550,000 distinct CDR3 sequences listed, approximately 26% are singletons. The specimen sequenced was PBMCs. Receptors originate from a human donor in good health (CMV status not recorded). Some clones in this sample may be carry-over from other donors' samples.

This clonotype showed up just a few times. V is TRBV20-1 and J is TRBJ1-5; maybe TRBD1 (6 bases). V was shortened by 1 base and J by 2 bases, with 12 bases between the two germline ends. Looked up from germline, CDR1 is DFQATT and CDR2 is SNEGSKA (reference sequence). This CDR3 has 15 amino acids. CDR3 loop: CSARVGGGGNQPQHF. The CDR3 region has the DNA TGCAGTGCTAGAGTAGGGGGTGGGGGCAATCAGCCCCAGCATTTT.

This clonotype has only a few counts. The J gene is TRBJ2-2, the V gene TRBV11-3, with 8 positions matching TRBD2. Germline V gene sequence: CDR1 SGHNT, CDR2 YENEEA. The V and J ends lost 0 bases and 0 bases, in that order; junction bases with no gene match: 6. The CDR3 sequence is 18 residues long. CDR3 bases: TGTGCCAGCAGCTTAGAGCGGCGGGAGGACACGAACACCGGGGAGCTGTTTTTT. Translation gives CASSLERREDTNTGELFF.

This clonotype was seen ten or more times. The V call is TRBV12-3 or TRBV12-4, the J call TRBJ2-1, with 7 bases identical to TRBD2. J lost 2 bases, V lost 4 bases, and 5 bases had no gene match. The CDR3 spans 15 residues. CDR3 in DNA: TGTGCCAGCAGTTATTCAGGACTAGCCTACAATGAGCAGTTCTTC. Amino acids: CASSYSGLAYNEQFF.

The V and J genes are TRBV7-9 and TRBJ1-3; D perhaps matches TRBD1 (5 bases). Trimming removed 1 base at V and 0 bases at J, with 10 bases between. The CDR3 runs 16 residues. Germline CDR1 is SEHNR and CDR2 is FQNEAQ (reference sequence). This chain's CDR3 is CASSLVSGLSGNTIYF. Written as DNA, the CDR3 is TGTGCCAGCAGCTTAGTTTCAGGGCTCTCTGGAAACACCATATATTTT. The full variable domain, in which reference TRBV7-9 and TRBJ1-3 provide the parts outside the CDR3, is DTGVSQNPRHKITKRGQNVTFRCDPISEHNRLYWYRQTLGQGPEFLTYFQNEAQLEKSRLLSDRFSAERPKGSFSTLEIQRTEQGDSAMYLCASSLVSGLSGNTIYFGEGSWLTVV.

In this sample, this clonotype turned up a few times. This chain joins TRBV5-4 and TRBJ2-7, with 8 nucleotides matching TRBD1. After removal of 4 bases from V and 6 bases from J, the junction contained 6 bases not matched to a gene. Germline V gene lookup returns CDR1 SGHNT and CDR2 YYREEE (reference sequence). The CDR3 spans 13 residues. The CDR3 is CASSPDRVGEQYF. CDR3 in DNA: TGTGCCAGCAGCCCGGACAGGGTAGGCGAGCAGTACTTC.

This clonotype has just a few counts. V gene TRBV28 combines with J gene TRBJ2-7; 13 nucleotides line up with TRBD2. The trim removed 6 bases at V and 0 bases at J, leaving 14 bases unmatched. CDR3 size: 19 residues. CDR1 and CDR2 (germline): MDHEN, SYDVKM. The CDR3 DNA reads TGTGCCAGCAGCGTTAGAGCCGGACTAGCGGGGGTGAGCTCCTACGAGCAGTACTTC. Translated, it gives CASSVRAGLAGVSSYEQYF.

This clonotype appeared a few times. The V and J genes are TRBV4-1 and TRBJ2-7; 9 bases are shared with TRBD2. This CDR3 region has 14 residues. The V gene's germline CDR1 is MGHRA and CDR2 YSYEKL. V was clipped by 4 bases and J by 2 bases; unmatched bases: 3. The DNA of the CDR3 is TGCGCCAGCAGCCCTAGCGGGATCCCCTACGAGCAGTACTTC. Its protein is CASSPSGIPYEQYF.

This clonotype was observed at least ten times. This rearrangement joins TRBV7-2 to TRBJ1-3; D is ambiguous. CDR1 is SGHTA and CDR2 is FQGNSA in the germline V gene. With 1 base removed from V and 0 bases from J, the gap between germline ends came to 7 bases. The CDR3 has 15 residues. The CDR3 protein is CASSLVAASGNTIYF. In DNA form, the CDR3 reads TGTGCCAGCAGCTTAGTGGCCGCCTCTGGAAACACCATATATTTT.

This clonotype was seen a handful of times. V and J are TRBV19 and TRBJ2-2; TRBD2 is a possible D gene (5 bases). The CDR3 consists of 13 residues. V gave up 9 bases and J gave up 5 bases, with 13 bases separating them. Germline CDR1 is LNHDA and CDR2 is SQIVND (reference sequence). CDR3 sequence: CASTLRGTGELFF. The CDR3 DNA sequence: TGTGCCAGCACCTTGCGAGGGACCGGGGAGCTGTTTTTT.

This clonotype was detected ten times or more. The chain is built from TRBV7-2 and TRBJ2-7, with 10 bases fitting TRBD1. The CDR3 sequence is 18 residues long. V was clipped by 1 base and J by 3 bases; unmatched bases: 12. CDR1 is SGHTA and CDR2 is FQGNSA in the germline V gene. The CDR3 reads CASSLGRQGALRYYEQYF. The CDR3 coding sequence is TGTGCCAGCAGCTTAGGCCGACAGGGGGCGCTACGTTACTACGAGCAGTACTTC.

V usage is TRBV7-9 and J usage is TRBJ2-5, with TRBD1 identical over 7 bases. The CDR3 has 14 amino acids. Germline loops: CDR1 SEHNR, CDR2 FQNEAQ (reference sequence). V gave up 3 bases and J gave up 2 bases; unmatched junction bases: 3. The DNA for the CDR3 is TGTGCCAGCAGCTTTCCGGGACAGCAAGAGACCCAGTACTTC. Protein product: CASSFPGQQETQYF. Complete variable domain (other parts from reference TRBV7-9 and TRBJ2-5): DTGVSQNPRHKITKRGQNVTFRCDPISEHNRLYWYRQTLGQGPEFLTYFQNEAQLEKSRLLSDRFSAERPKGSFSTLEIQRTEQGDSAMYLCASSFPGQQETQYFGPGTRLLVL.

This clonotype was detected only a few times. The rearrangement links TRBV3-1 to TRBJ2-7; TRBD1 matches at 7 bases. The junction had 9 bases not matched to a gene; V was cut back by 1 base and J by 3 bases. Germline lookup yields CDR1 LGHDT and CDR2 YNNKEL (reference sequence). The CDR3 is 16 amino acids. CDR3 protein: CASSQAPGQPIYEQYF. For the CDR3, the DNA is TGTGCCAGCAGCCAAGCTCCGGGACAGCCTATCTACGAGCAGTACTTC.

This clonotype was found a few times. The rearrangement uses TRBV29-1 and TRBJ2-3; no definite D call. The V gene's germline CDR1 is SQVTM and CDR2 ANQGSEA. V dropped 5 bases and J dropped 2 bases, with 5 bases sitting between them. The CDR3 spans 11 residues. CDR3 nucleotide sequence: TGCAGCGTTCCGTACACAGATACGCAGTATTTT. Protein: CSVPYTDTQYF.

The J gene is TRBJ1-2, the V gene TRBV6-8, with D possibly being TRBD1 (5 bases). This CDR3 has 14 residues. CDR1 and CDR2 (germline): MNHGY, SAAAGT. V gave up 5 bases and J gave up 6 bases, with 16 bases separating them. The CDR3 protein is CASSKATAGNGYTF. In DNA, the CDR3 is TGTGCCAGCAGTAAAGCGACAGCGGGCAATGGCTACACCTTC.

V usage is TRBV29-1 and J usage is TRBJ2-7; maybe TRBD1 (5 bases). CDR1 and CDR2 (germline): SQVTM, ANQGSEA. CDR3 length equals 13 residues. Trimming removed 3 bases at V and 2 bases at J, with 11 bases between. CDR3 sequence reads: CSVEGQAPYEQYF. The CDR3 DNA is TGCAGCGTTGAGGGGCAGGCACCCTACGAGCAGTACTTC.

This sequence joins TRBV30 and TRBJ2-1; 13 positions match TRBD2. Germline CDR1 is GTSNPN and CDR2 is SVGIG (reference sequence). With V trimmed by 2 bases and J by 6 bases, 13 bases remained unmatched. The CDR3 contains 18 residues. The CDR3 is CAWSLGLAGVLGGNEQFF. The CDR3 DNA reads as TGTGCCTGGAGTCTCGGACTAGCGGGAGTGCTAGGAGGCAATGAGCAGTTCTTC.

This clonotype occurred a few times. The genes are TRBV28 and TRBJ2-3, with 7 bases fitting TRBD2. The CDR3 consists of 16 residues. Germline-derived CDR1 and CDR2 are MDHEN and SYDVKM. Germline trimming cut 3 bases from V and 4 bases from J; bases unmatched to any gene: 10. CDR3 coding DNA: TGTGCCAGCAGTTTGGGGCCTGGGAGGGGCGCAGATACGCAGTATTTT. It specifies CASSLGPGRGADTQYF.

The chain combines TRBV20-1 with TRBJ2-1; 7 positions agree with TRBD2. There are 13 residues in the CDR3. Unmatched junction bases numbered 5, after V lost 3 bases and J lost 6 bases. Germline CDR1 is DFQATT and CDR2 is SNEGSKA (reference sequence). CDR3 in amino acids: CSASGRAINEQFF. The CDR3 nucleotides read TGCAGTGCTAGTGGGAGGGCCATCAATGAGCAGTTCTTC.

This chain's CDR3 is CASTPLAGAYEQYF. The CDR3 region has the DNA TGTGCCAGCACCCCACTAGCGGGAGCCTACGAGCAGTACTTC. The chain is built from TRBV12-3 or TRBV12-4 and TRBJ2-7; 11 positions match TRBD2. This CDR3 contains 14 residues. V gave up 7 bases and J gave up 2 bases; unmatched junction bases: 4.

This clonotype was found many times. The rearrangement joins TRBV4-1 to TRBJ2-7; TRBD2 matches at 9 bases. The length of the CDR3 is 15 residues. Germline V gene data show CDR1 as MGHRA and CDR2 as YSYEKL. After removal of 1 base from V and 3 bases from J, the junction contained 4 bases not matched to a gene. CDR3 coding DNA: TGCGCCAGCAGCCAAGGGACTAGCGCGATCTACGAGCAGTACTTC. Encoded protein: CASSQGTSAIYEQYF.

The rearrangement joins TRBV7-2 to TRBJ1-5; D ambiguous. This CDR3 contains 13 residues. The germline gives CDR1 SGHTA, CDR2 FQGNSA. V shed 1 base and J shed 7 bases, with 8 bases lying between them. Written as DNA, the CDR3 is TGTGCCAGCAGCTTAGTGCAGAGACAGCCCCAGCATTTT. It translates to CASSLVQRQPQHF.

This clonotype was found a few times. The V gene is TRBV28, the J gene TRBJ1-1, with D perhaps matching TRBD1 (5 bases). Germline CDR1 MDHEN, CDR2 SYDVKM. V gave up 4 bases and J gave up 4 bases, with 7 bases separating them. The CDR3 extends over 12 amino acids. CDR3 DNA: TGTGCCAGCAGTTGGCAGGGCACTGAAGCTTTCTTT. The encoded protein is CASSWQGTEAFF.

This clonotype was picked up many times. This CDR3 reads CASSLEGKLSNQPQHF. The CDR3 DNA reads as TGTGCCAGCAGCTTAGAAGGGAAACTAAGCAATCAGCCCCAGCATTTT. This chain links TRBV7-2 with TRBJ1-5; D gene ambiguous. The CDR3 spans 16 residues. Trimming removed 1 base from V and 1 base from J, with 11 bases in between. Germline V lookup: CDR1 SGHTA, CDR2 FQGNSA. Variable domain in full (rest from reference TRBV7-2 and TRBJ1-5): GAGVSQSPSNKVTEKGKDVELRCDPISGHTALYWYRQSLGQGLEFLIYFQGNSAPDKSGLPSDRFSAERTGGSVSTLTIQRTQQEDSAVYLCASSLEGKLSNQPQHFGDGTRLSIL.

This clonotype was seen ten or more times. The CDR3 DNA reads as TGTGCCAGCAGCTTCCGGGTTCCCTCTGGGGCCAACGTCCTGACTTTC. Its protein product is CASSFRVPSGANVLTF. The chain uses TRBV7-2 and TRBJ2-6; no definite D call. CDR1 is SGHTA and CDR2 is FQGNSA in the germline V gene. CDR3 size: 16 residues. The V end was cut by 3 bases, the J end by 0 bases, with 9 bases between.